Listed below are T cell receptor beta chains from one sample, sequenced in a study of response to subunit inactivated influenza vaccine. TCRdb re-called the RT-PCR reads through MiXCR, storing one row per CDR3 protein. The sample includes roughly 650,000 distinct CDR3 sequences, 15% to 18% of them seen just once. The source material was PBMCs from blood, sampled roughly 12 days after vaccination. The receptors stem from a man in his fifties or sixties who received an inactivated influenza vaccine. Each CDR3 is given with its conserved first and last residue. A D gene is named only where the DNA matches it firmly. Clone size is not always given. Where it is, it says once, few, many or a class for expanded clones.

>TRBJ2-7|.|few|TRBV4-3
TGCGCCAGCAGCCAAGATATAACGAGAGAGGGAGGCTACGAGCAGTACTTC
CASSQDITREGGYEQYF
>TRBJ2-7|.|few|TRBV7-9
TGTGCCAGCAGCGAGACATCGCTGGGGCAGTACTTC
CASSETSLGQYF
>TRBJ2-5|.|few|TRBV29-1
TGCAGCGTTGGTACCCTGGGGGTTCAAGAGACCCAGTACTTC
CSVGTLGVQETQYF
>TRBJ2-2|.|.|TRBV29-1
TGCAGCGTTGCCCGACGTGACACCGGGGAGCTGTTTTTT
CSVARRDTGELFF
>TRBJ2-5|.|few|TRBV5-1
TGCGCCAGCAGCGCCGAACCAGGGAATTCTCAAGAGACCCAGTACTTC
CASSAEPGNSQETQYF
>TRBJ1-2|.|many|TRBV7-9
TGTGCCAGCAGCGGCTCTTGGGGGCCCGACTATGGCTACACCTTC
CASSGSWGPDYGYTF
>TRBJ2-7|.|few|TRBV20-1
TGCAGTGCTAGAAGGGTGTTGGGCCCCTACGAGCAGTACTTC
CSARRVLGPYEQYF
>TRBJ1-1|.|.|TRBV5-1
TGCGCCAGCAGCCCCGGCGATGAGTACACTGAAGCTTTCTTT
CASSPGDEYTEAFF
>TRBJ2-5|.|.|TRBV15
TGTGCCACCAGCAGAGATTCACTGGGGGCTGAGACCCAGTACTTC
CATSRDSLGAETQYF
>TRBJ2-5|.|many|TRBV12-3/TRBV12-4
TGTGCCAGCAGTCCTCGAGAGGGACCGGGAGAGACCCAGTACTTC
CASSPREGPGETQYF
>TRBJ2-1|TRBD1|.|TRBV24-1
TGTGCCACCAGTGACTCGGGGACAGGGGGCTCCTACAATGAGCAGTTCTTC
CATSDSGTGGSYNEQFF
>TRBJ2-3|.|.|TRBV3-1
TGTGCCAGCAGCCAAAGGGTAGCAGATACGCAGTATTTT
CASSQRVADTQYF
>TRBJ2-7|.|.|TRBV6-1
TGTGCCAGCAGTCAAGGGACATCACAGCTCGAGCAGTACTTC
CASSQGTSQLEQYF
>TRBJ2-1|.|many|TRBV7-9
TGTGCCAGCAGCTTAGCGTCCTGGGAGCAGTTCTTC
CASSLASWEQFF
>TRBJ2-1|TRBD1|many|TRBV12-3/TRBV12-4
TGTGCCAGCAGCAGACAGGGAATCTACAATGAGCAGTTCTTC
CASSRQGIYNEQFF
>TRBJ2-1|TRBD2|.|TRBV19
TGTGCCAGTAGTAAACTAGCGCCCTACAATGAGCAGTTCTTC
CASSKLAPYNEQFF
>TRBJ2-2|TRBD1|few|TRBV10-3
TGTGCCATCAGTGGCAGGGGGCCGAACGCGGGGGAGCTGTTTTTT
CAISGRGPNAGELFF